These 12 T cell receptor beta chains share one sample of origin, sequenced in a study of blood T cell repertoires in COVID-19. Sequencing used immunoSEQ multiplex PCR; TCRdb keeps in-frame clones, though not all of them. The sample carries 350,000 to 450,000 clones, 75% to 90% recorded once. Input material: peripheral blood. These receptors originate from a woman in her fifties or sixties with COVID-19, enrolled during active disease.

This clone was recorded only once. This sequence joins TRBV7-2 and TRBJ1-1, with D possibly matching TRBD1 (5 bases). The CDR3 contains 14 residues. The germline V gene encodes CDR1 SGHTA and CDR2 FQGNSA. Deletions cut 4 bases from V and 4 bases from J, with 13 bases between. The CDR3 coding sequence is TGTGCCAGCAGCTGGATGCAGGGAGGCACTGAAGCTTTCTTT. It translates to CASSWMQGGTEAFF.

The J gene is TRBJ2-5, the V gene TRBV4-2; 14 nucleotides match TRBD2. This CDR3 contains 15 residues. After removal of 4 bases from V and 4 bases from J, the junction contained 2 bases not matched to a gene. Looked up from germline, CDR1 is LGHNA and CDR2 is YNFKEQ. The CDR3 loop is CASSLTSGGGETQYF. The CDR3 DNA follows: TGTGCCAGCAGCCTGACTAGCGGGGGGGGAGAGACCCAGTACTTC.

The gene calls are TRBV7-2 and TRBJ2-7; no clear D gene. CDR3 size: 16 residues. Trimming removed 1 base from V and 0 bases from J, with 13 bases in between. Per the germline V gene, CDR1 is SGHTA and CDR2 is FQGNSA. CDR3 protein: CASSLVAMRSSYEQYF. The CDR3 DNA reads as TGTGCCAGCAGCTTAGTTGCCATGAGGAGCTCCTACGAGCAGTACTTC.

This clone was recorded a few times. The chain couples TRBV4-1 to TRBJ1-2; a weak D match, TRBD1 (6 bases). In germline, CDR1 is MGHRA, CDR2 YSYEKL. The CDR3 runs 14 residues. V lost 2 bases, J lost 7 bases, and 14 bases lay in between. CDR3 sequence: CASSQSLGGGGYTF. The CDR3 bases are TGCGCCAGCAGCCAATCCCTGGGAGGGGGTGGCTACACCTTC.

This chain uses TRBV6-5 with TRBJ1-2; 9 positions agree with TRBD1. Trimming at V came to 6 bases and at J to 8 bases, leaving 4 bases not matched to a gene. The CDR3 covers 12 residues. Germline V gene lookup returns CDR1 MNHEY and CDR2 SVGAGI. CDR3 DNA sequence: TGTGCCAGCAGGGGGACAGGGAGCGGCTACACCTTC. It encodes CASRGTGSGYTF.

This clone was seen once. V and J are TRBV7-6 and TRBJ2-1, with TRBD2 matching 7 bases. The CDR3 spans 16 residues. Trimming cost V 6 bases and J 0 bases; bases outside gene matches: 8. Germline V gene lookup returns CDR1 SGHVS and CDR2 FNYEAQ. The CDR3 sequence: CASRAGGYSSYNEQFF. CDR3 DNA sequence: TGTGCCAGCAGGGCCGGGGGGTATAGCTCCTACAATGAGCAGTTCTTC. Looking up the rest from reference TRBV7-6 and TRBJ2-1 gives the full variable domain: GAGVSQSPRYKVTKRGQDVALRCDPISGHVSLYWYRQALGQGPEFLTYFNYEAQQDKSGLPNDRFSAERPEGSISTLTIQRTEQRDSAMYRCASRAGGYSSYNEQFFGPGTRLTVL.

This chain uses TRBV6-5 with TRBJ1-1; D not certain. V was shortened by 6 bases and J by 7 bases, with 9 bases between the two germline ends. Germline assignment: CDR1 MNHEY and CDR2 SVGAGI. The CDR3 is made up of 11 amino acids. CDR3 nucleotides: TGTGCCAGCAGCTCCCAGTATGAAGCTTTCTTT. It encodes CASSSQYEAFF.

In this sample, this clone turned up once. The chain links TRBV12-3 or TRBV12-4 to TRBJ2-3, with D unclear. The CDR3 consists of 13 residues. V was shortened by 2 bases and J by 0 bases, with 3 bases between the two germline ends. The DNA for the CDR3 is TGTGCCAGCAGTTTAACTAGCACAGATACGCAGTATTTT. This translates into CASSLTSTDTQYF.

The chain joins TRBV11-2 to TRBJ2-3, with TRBD2 matching 10 bases. The CDR3 spans 17 residues. Germline assignment: CDR1 SGHAT and CDR2 FQNNGV. Losses at the gene ends were 3 bases for V and 4 bases for J; bases not matched to a gene: 10. CDR3 residues: CASSLDTPSGGSDTQYF. As DNA, the CDR3 is TGTGCCAGCAGCTTGGACACTCCTAGCGGGGGTTCAGATACGCAGTATTTT.

The chain joins TRBV12-3 or TRBV12-4 to TRBJ1-2; D gene unclear. CDR3 length: 12 residues. Trimming shortened V by 6 bases and J by 8 bases, and 13 bases separated the two germline ends. This CDR3 is CASRVRARGYTF. The CDR3 bases are TGTGCCAGCAGGGTGAGGGCACGGGGCTACACCTTC.

V and J are TRBV5-1 and TRBJ1-4; D is unresolved. Per germline, CDR1 SGHRS and CDR2 YFSETQ. Trimming pared 0 bases from V and 4 bases from J, leaving 4 bases between. This CDR3 region has 13 residues. The CDR3 protein is CASSLVFNEKLFF. DNA for the CDR3: TGCGCCAGCAGCTTGGTCTTTAATGAAAAACTGTTTTTT.

V and J are TRBV10-2 and TRBJ2-3, with 10 bases identical to TRBD1. Germline values: CDR1 WSHSY, CDR2 SAAADI. The V gene end was trimmed by 7 bases and the J gene end by 6 bases; junction bases not matched to a gene: 4. The CDR3 runs 13 residues. This chain's CDR3 is CASTRQGADTQYF. As DNA, the CDR3 is TGCGCCAGCACCCGACAGGGGGCCGATACGCAGTATTTT.